These 10 T cell receptor beta chains share one sample of origin, sequenced in a study of shared T cell receptors in the human thymus. Only in-frame clones appear in the TCRdb table, and some are missing; sequencing was by immunoSEQ multiplex PCR. Of 540,000 or so clones in the sample, around 78% were seen once. The sample was also linked to a second study, of human thymus T cells.

The sequenced sample consisted of thymocytes. These receptors came from a boy under two years old with a congenital heart defect.

The chain combines TRBV5-1 with TRBJ1-1, with TRBD1 matching 7 bases. The trim removed 4 bases at V and 0 bases at J, leaving 9 bases unmatched. The CDR3 length is 16 residues. CDR1 is SGHRS and CDR2 is YFSETQ in the germline V gene. The CDR3 DNA sequence: TGCGCCAGCAGCGACCGGGACAGCCGTATGAACACTGAAGCTTTCTTT. This translates into CASSDRDSRMNTEAFF.

DNA of the CDR3: TGTGCCAGCAGTGACATAGGTAGCGGGGATCACAATGAGCAGTTCTTC. This encodes CASSDIGSGDHNEQFF. V gene TRBV25-1 combines with J gene TRBJ2-1; TRBD2 matches at 8 bases. The CDR3 covers 16 residues. CDR1 MGHDK and CDR2 SYGVNS come from the germline V gene. The V gene end was trimmed by 3 bases and the J gene end by 5 bases; junction bases not matched to a gene: 9.

The V call is TRBV14, the J call TRBJ2-7; 10 nucleotides align to TRBD1. The CDR3 has 20 amino acids. With V trimmed by 3 bases and J by 3 bases, 20 bases remained unmatched. The V gene's germline CDR1 is SGHDN and CDR2 FVKESK. The DNA of the CDR3 is TGTGCCAGCAGCCATAGCCGGGACAGGGGACTCTATCCCGAGATCTACGAGCAGTACTTC. Residues: CASSHSRDRGLYPEIYEQYF.

J is TRBJ2-2 and V is TRBV4-3, with D unclear. The length of the CDR3 is 16 residues. The V and J ends lost 4 bases and 0 bases respectively, with 12 bases between them. Germline V gene lookup returns CDR1 LGHNA and CDR2 YSLEER. CDR3 loop: CASSLRHPSNTGELFF. The CDR3 nucleotides are TGCGCCAGCAGCCTTAGACATCCATCGAACACCGGGGAGCTGTTTTTT.

The chain couples TRBV28 to TRBJ2-7; D gene ambiguous. This CDR3 has 12 residues. The germline V and J ends were trimmed by 7 bases and 4 bases, with 11 bases remaining between them. The germline V gene has CDR1 MDHEN and CDR2 SYDVKM. CDR3 bases: TGTGCCAGCAACCGTGGCCCATACGAGCAGTACTTC. Its protein is CASNRGPYEQYF.

The rearrangement uses TRBV6-4 and TRBJ1-2, with 7 bases fitting TRBD1. CDR1 and CDR2 (germline): MRHNA, SNTAGT. This CDR3 contains 14 residues. V dropped 2 bases and J dropped 6; count of bases not matched to a gene: 6. The CDR3 is CASSDNGTVHGYTF. Written as DNA, the CDR3 is TGTGCCAGCAGTGACAACGGGACAGTTCATGGCTACACCTTC.

The chain recombines TRBV5-6 with TRBJ2-7; D uncertain. CDR1 and CDR2 from the germline V gene are SGHDT and YYEEEE. The CDR3 is 12 residues long. The V end was cut by 1 base, the J end by 3 bases, with 5 bases between. The CDR3 reads CASSLRSYEQYF. The CDR3, as DNA: TGTGCCAGCAGCTTGAGGAGCTACGAGCAGTACTTC.

The rearrangement uses TRBV28 and TRBJ2-7; D is possibly TRBD1 (6 bases). This CDR3 region has 12 residues. Trimming shortened V by 6 bases and J by 6 bases, and 12 bases separated the two germline ends. Germline V gene data show CDR1 as MDHEN and CDR2 as SYDVKM. The CDR3, as DNA: TGTGCCAGCAGCCGGGACACCCGCGAGCAGTACTTC. Its translation: CASSRDTREQYF.

This CDR3 reads CASSRRSLADPLGETQYF. In nucleotides, the CDR3 is TGTGCCAGCAGCAGGCGGTCACTAGCGGACCCTCTGGGGGAGACCCAGTACTTC. The chain carries TRBV11-3 and TRBJ2-5; 8 nucleotides line up with TRBD2. V shed 5 bases, J shed 5 bases, and the junction held 19 bases outside the gene matches. The CDR3 totals 18 residues. CDR1 and CDR2 from the germline V gene are SGHNT and YENEEA.

This chain joins TRBV7-2 and TRBJ1-2; 8 nucleotides line up with TRBD1. This CDR3 spans 15 amino acids. Unmatched junction bases numbered 4, after V lost 0 bases and J lost 4 bases. Per the germline V gene, CDR1 is SGHTA and CDR2 is FQGNSA. The CDR3 nucleotides are TGTGCCAGCAGCTTAGCAGGACAGGGTTCCTATGGCTACACCTTC. Protein sequence: CASSLAGQGSYGYTF.